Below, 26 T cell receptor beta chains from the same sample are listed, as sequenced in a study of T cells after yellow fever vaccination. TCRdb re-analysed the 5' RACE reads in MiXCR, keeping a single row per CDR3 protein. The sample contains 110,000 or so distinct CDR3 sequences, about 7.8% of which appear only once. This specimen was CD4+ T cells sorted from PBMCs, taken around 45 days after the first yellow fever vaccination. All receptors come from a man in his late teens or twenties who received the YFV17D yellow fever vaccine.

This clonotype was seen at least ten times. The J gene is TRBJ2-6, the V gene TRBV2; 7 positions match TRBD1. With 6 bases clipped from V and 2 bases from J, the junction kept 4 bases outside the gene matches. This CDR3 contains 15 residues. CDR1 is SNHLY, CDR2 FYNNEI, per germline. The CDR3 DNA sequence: TGTGCCAGCAGCTCAACAGGGGCTGGGGCCAACGTCCTGACTTTC. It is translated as CASSSTGAGANVLTF.

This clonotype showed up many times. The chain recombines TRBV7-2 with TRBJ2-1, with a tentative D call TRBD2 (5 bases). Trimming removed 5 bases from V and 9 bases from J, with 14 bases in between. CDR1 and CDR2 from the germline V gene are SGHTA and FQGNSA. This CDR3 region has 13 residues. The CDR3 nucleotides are TGTGCCAGCAGCATGGGTGCGGGCAGTGAGCAGTTCTTC. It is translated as CASSMGAGSEQFF.

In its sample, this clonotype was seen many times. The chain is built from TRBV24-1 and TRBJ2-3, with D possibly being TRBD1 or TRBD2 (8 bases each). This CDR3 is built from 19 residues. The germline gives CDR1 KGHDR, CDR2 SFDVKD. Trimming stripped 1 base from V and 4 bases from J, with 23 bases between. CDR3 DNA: TGTGCCACCAGTGATTTCCGCCCCCCAGGGGGCGGGGGGTCAGATACGCAGTATTTT. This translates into CATSDFRPPGGGGSDTQYF.

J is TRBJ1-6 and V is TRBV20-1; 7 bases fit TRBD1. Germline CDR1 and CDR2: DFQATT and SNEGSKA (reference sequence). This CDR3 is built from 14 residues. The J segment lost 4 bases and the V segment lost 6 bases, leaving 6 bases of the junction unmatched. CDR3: CSASTGVYNSPLHF. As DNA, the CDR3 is TGCAGTGCCTCCACAGGGGTTTATAATTCACCCCTCCACTTT.

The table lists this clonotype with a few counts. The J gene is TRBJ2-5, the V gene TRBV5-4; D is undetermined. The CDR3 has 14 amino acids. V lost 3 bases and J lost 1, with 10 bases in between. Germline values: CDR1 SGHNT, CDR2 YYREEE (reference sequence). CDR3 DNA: TGTGCCAGCAGCTCGAAGACGGCCCAAGAGACCCAGTACTTC. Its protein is CASSSKTAQETQYF.

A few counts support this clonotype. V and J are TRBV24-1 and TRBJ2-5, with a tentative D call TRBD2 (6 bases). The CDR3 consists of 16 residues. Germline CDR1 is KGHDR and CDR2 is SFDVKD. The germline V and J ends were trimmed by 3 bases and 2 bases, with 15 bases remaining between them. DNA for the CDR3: TGTGCCACCAGTGATCCCGCCCTAGCGTATCAAGAGACCCAGTACTTC. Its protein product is CATSDPALAYQETQYF.

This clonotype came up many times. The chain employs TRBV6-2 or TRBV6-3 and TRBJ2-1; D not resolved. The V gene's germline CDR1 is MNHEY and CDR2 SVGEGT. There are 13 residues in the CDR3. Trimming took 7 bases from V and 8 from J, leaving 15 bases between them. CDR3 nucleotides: TGTGCCAGCAACCCCGCGGCTGCGGATGAGCAGTTCTTC. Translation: CASNPAAADEQFF.

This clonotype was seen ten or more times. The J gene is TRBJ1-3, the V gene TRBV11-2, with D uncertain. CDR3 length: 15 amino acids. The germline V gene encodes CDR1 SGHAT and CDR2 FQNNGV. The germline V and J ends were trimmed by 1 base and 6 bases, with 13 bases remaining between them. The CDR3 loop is CASSLGSWVQNTIYF. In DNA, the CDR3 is TGTGCCAGCAGCTTAGGTTCCTGGGTACAAAACACCATATATTTT.

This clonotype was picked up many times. CDR3 coding DNA: TGTGCCAGCAGCCCCCAGGTGCGTGAGCAGTACTTC. Protein product: CASSPQVREQYF. The rearrangement uses TRBV6-6 and TRBJ2-7; D gene ambiguous. The CDR3 is 12 residues long. Germline lookup yields CDR1 MNHNY and CDR2 SVGAGI (reference sequence). V was pared by 6 bases and J by 7 bases, with 13 bases between.

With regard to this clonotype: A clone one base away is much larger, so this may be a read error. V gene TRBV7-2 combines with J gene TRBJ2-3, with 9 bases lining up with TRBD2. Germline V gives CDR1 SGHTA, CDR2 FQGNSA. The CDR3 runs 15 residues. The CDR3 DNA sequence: TGTCCCAGCAGCCAAGCGGGAAGCGGGGGGGATACGCAGTATTTT. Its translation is CPSSQAGSGGDTQYF.

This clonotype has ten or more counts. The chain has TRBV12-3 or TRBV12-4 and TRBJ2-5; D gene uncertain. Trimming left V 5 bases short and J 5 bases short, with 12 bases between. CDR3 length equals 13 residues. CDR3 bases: TGTGCCAGCAGTCTAAGGGAAAGGGAGACCCAGTACTTC. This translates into CASSLRERETQYF.

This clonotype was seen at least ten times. The DNA for the CDR3 is TGTGCCAGCAGCAGAGACAGAGATACGCAGTATTTT. This sequence encodes CASSRDRDTQYF. The chain employs TRBV7-2 and TRBJ2-3; tentatively, D is TRBD1 (5 bases). The CDR3 loop spans 12 amino acids. V was pared by 5 bases and J by 5 bases, with 8 bases between. The V gene's germline CDR1 is SGHTA and CDR2 FQGNSA.

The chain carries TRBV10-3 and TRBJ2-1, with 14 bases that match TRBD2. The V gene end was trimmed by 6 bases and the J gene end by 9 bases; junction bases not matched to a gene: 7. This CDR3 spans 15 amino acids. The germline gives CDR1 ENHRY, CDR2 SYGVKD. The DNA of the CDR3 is TGTGCCATCAGCCCGACTAGCGGGGGGGCCGGTGAGCAGTTCTTC. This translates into CAISPTSGGAGEQFF.

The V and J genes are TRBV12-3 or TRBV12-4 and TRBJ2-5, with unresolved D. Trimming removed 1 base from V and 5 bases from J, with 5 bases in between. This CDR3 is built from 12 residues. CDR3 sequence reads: CASSLDLETQYF. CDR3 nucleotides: TGTGCCAGCAGTTTAGATTTGGAGACCCAGTACTTC.

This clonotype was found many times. This CDR3 is CASMDSFGYTQYF. The CDR3 DNA is TGTGCCAGCATGGACAGTTTCGGGTATACGCAGTATTTT. The chain joins TRBV28 to TRBJ2-3, with D possibly TRBD1 on 6 matching bases. The CDR3 is made up of 13 amino acids. The V end was cut by 7 bases, the J end by 7 bases, with 15 bases between. The germline CDR1 and CDR2 sequences are MDHEN and SYDVKM.

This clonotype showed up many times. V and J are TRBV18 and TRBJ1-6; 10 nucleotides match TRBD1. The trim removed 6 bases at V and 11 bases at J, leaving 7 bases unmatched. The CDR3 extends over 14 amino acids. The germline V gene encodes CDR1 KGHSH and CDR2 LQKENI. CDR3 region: CASSQGQGPPPLHF. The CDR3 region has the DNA TGTGCCAGCTCCCAGGGACAGGGGCCTCCACCCCTCCACTTT.

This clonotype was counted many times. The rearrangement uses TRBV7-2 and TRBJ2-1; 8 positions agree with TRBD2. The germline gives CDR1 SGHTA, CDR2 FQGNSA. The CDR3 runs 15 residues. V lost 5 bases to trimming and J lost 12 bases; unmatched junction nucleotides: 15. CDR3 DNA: TGTGCCAGCAGCCCAGATAGCGGGGCCCGCCGAAGGCAGTTCTTC. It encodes CASSPDSGARRRQFF. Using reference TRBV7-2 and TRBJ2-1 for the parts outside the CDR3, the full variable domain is GAGVSQSPSNKVTEKGKDVELRCDPISGHTALYWYRQSLGQGLEFLIYFQGNSAPDKSGLPSDRFSAERTGGSVSTLTIQRTQQEDSAVYLCASSPDSGARRRQFFGPGTRLTVL.

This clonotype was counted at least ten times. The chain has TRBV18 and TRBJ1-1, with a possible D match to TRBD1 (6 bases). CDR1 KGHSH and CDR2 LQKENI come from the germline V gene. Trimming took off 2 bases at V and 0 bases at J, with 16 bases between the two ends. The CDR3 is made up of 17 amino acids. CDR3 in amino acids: CASSPNQGWDMNTEAFF. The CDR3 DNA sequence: TGTGCCAGCTCACCAAACCAGGGGTGGGACATGAACACTGAAGCTTTCTTT.

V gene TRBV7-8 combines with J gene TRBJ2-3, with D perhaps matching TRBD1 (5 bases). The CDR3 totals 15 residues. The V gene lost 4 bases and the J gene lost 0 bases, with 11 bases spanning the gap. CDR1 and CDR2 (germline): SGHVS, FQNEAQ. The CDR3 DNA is TGTGCCAGCAGCTCTCACAGGATAAGCACAGATACGCAGTATTTT. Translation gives CASSSHRISTDTQYF.

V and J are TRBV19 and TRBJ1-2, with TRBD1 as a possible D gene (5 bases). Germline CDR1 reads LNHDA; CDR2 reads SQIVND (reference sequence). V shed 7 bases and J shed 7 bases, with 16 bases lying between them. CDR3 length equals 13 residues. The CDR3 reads CASTTSGDSGYTF. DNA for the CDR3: TGTGCCAGTACCACCTCGGGGGATAGTGGCTACACCTTC.

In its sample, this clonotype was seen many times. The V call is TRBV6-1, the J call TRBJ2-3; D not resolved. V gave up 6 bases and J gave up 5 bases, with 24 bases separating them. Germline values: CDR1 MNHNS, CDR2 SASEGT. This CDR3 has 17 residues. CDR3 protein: CASSDRPFQTFGDTQYF. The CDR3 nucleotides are TGTGCCAGCAGCGACCGTCCATTTCAAACCTTTGGAGATACGCAGTATTTT.

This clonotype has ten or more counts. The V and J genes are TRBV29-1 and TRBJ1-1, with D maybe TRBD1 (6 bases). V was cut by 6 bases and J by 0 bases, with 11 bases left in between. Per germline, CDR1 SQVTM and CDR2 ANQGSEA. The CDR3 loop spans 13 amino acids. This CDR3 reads CSVQGQLNTEAFF. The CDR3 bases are TGCAGCGTCCAAGGACAGTTGAACACTGAAGCTTTCTTT.

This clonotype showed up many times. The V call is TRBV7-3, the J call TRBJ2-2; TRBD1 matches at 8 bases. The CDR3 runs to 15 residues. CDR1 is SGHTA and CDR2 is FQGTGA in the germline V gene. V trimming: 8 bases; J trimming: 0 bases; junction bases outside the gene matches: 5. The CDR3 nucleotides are TGTGCCAGCGGCGCAGGGGGCGCGAACACCGGGGAGCTGTTTTTT. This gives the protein CASGAGGANTGELFF. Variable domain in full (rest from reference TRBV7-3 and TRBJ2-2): GAGVSQTPSNKVTEKGKYVELRCDPISGHTALYWYRQSLGQGPEFLIYFQGTGAADDSGLPNDRFFAVRPEGSVSTLKIQRTERGDSAVYLCASGAGGANTGELFFGEGSRLTVL.

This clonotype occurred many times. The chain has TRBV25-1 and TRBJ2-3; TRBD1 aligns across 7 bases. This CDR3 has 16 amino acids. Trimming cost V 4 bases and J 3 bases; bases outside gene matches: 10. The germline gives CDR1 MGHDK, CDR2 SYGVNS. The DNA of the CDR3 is TGTGCCAGCAGTGGACCACAGGGGAAGGAAACAGATACGCAGTATTTT. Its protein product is CASSGPQGKETDTQYF.

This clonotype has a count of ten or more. DNA of the CDR3: TGTGCCAGCAGCCCTACTAGCGGGGGGTACTACCTCACAGATACGCAGTATTTT. Its protein product is CASSPTSGGYYLTDTQYF. The rearrangement links TRBV5-6 to TRBJ2-3; 12 nucleotides align to TRBD2. The CDR3 runs to 18 residues. V shed 4 bases, J shed 2 bases, and the junction held 11 bases outside the gene matches. Per the germline V gene, CDR1 is SGHDT and CDR2 is YYEEEE.

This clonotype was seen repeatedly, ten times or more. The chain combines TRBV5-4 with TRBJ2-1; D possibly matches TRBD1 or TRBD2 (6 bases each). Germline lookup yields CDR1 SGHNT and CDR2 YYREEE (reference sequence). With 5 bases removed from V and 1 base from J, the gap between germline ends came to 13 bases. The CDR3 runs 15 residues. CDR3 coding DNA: TGTGCCAGCAGGAGGGGGGCCAGTTCCTACAATGAGCAGTTCTTC. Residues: CASRRGASSYNEQFF. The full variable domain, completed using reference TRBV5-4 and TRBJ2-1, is ETGVTQSPTHLIKTRGQQVTLRCSSQSGHNTVSWYQQALGQGPQFIFQYYREEENGRGNFPPRFSGLQFPNYSSELNVNALELDDSALYLCASRRGASSYNEQFFGPGTRLTVL.